The clone carrying this TCR beta chain was picked up a small number of times. Its antigen remains unknown. Individuals selected for sequencing had exhibited CD8+CD57+ cell expansion on flow cytometry. As a group, the patients uniformly had severe acquired aplastic anemia. The CDR3 is made up of 13 amino acids. V was trimmed by 7 bases and J by 1 base, leaving 10 bases between them. Germline CDR1 and CDR2: SEHNR and FQNEAQ (reference sequence). These data originate in a study of CD8+CD57+ T cells in acquired aplastic anemia. About the research overall: Sorted CD4+ and CD8+ cells yielded about 3.1 ug of DNA on average.

The TCR beta profiling, which covered VDJ combination and CDR3 sequence, was carried out using genomic DNA as the template. MiXCR was run by TCRdb on the reads, yielding one entry per CDR3 protein. The data contain fewer than 200,000 distinct CDR3 sequences, about 70% of them singletons. Findings and caveats of the study: CD8+ Simpson's diversity in patients was not significantly different from that in controls. Patients and controls shared twenty-nine CD8+ CDR3 sequences, highly expressed in patients.

The sequence was collected from a human donor with aplastic anemia. V usage is TRBV7-9 and J usage is TRBJ1-1, with D perhaps matching TRBD1 (5 bases). The sequenced material came from sorted CD4+, CD8+, or CD8+CD57+ T cells (not recorded which) from PBMCs. CDR3 in amino acids: CASITTENTEAFF. CDR3 DNA: TGTGCCAGCATCACGACAGAGAACACTGAAGCTTTCTTT.